A single sample is the source of the 14 T cell receptor beta chains below, sequenced in a study of CD8+CD57+ T cells in acquired aplastic anemia. Sequencing involved patients with CD8+CD57+ cell expansion previously shown by flow cytometry. Genomic DNA acted as the template from which TCR beta VDJ combination and CDR3 sequence profiling were carried out. Each CDR3 protein gets one entry after TCRdb re-called the reads with MiXCR. In the table there are 100,000 to 150,000 distinct CDR3 sequences, about 40% of which are singletons. Sequenced input: sorted CD4+, CD8+, or CD8+CD57+ T cells (not recorded which) from PBMCs. All receptors come from a human donor with aplastic anemia.

This clonotype was seen at least ten times. The chain joins TRBV2 to TRBJ1-1, with D possibly being TRBD1 (6 bases). In germline, CDR1 is SNHLY, CDR2 FYNNEI. The V end was cut by 4 bases, the J end by 3 bases, with 9 bases between. The CDR3 has 13 residues. CDR3 coding DNA: TGTGCCAGCAGTGTGAAGGGGGACACTGAAGCTTTCTTT. This sequence encodes CASSVKGDTEAFF. Drawing the rest from reference TRBV2 and TRBJ1-1, the complete variable domain is EPEVTQTPSHQVTQMGQEVILRCVPISNHLYFYWYRQILGQKVEFLVSFYNNEISEKSEIFDDQFSVERPDGSNFTLKIRSTKLEDSAMYFCASSVKGDTEAFFGQGTRLTVV.

In regard to this clonotype: A much larger clone differs by one base, so this may be a read error. The chain employs TRBV3-1 and TRBJ2-6, with D uncertain. Germline CDR1 LGHDT, CDR2 YNNKEL (reference sequence). CDR3 length: 16 residues. The CDR3 nucleotides are TGTGCCGGCAGCCAAGGTACTGTATCTGGGGCCAACGTCCTGACTTTC. This gives the protein CAGSQGTVSGANVLTF.

The chain has TRBV25-1 and TRBJ1-1; perhaps TRBD1 as D (6 bases). V dropped 6 bases and J dropped 6 bases, with 11 bases sitting between them. There are 12 residues in the CDR3. Germline CDR1 is MGHDK and CDR2 is SYGVNS. The CDR3 spells CASRTRGSEAFF. In DNA, the CDR3 is TGTGCCAGCAGGACCAGGGGATCTGAAGCTTTCTTT. Supplemented by reference TRBV25-1 and TRBJ1-1, the full variable domain reads EADIYQTPRYLVIGTGKKITLECSQTMGHDKMYWYQQDPGMELHLIHYSYGVNSTEKGDLSSESTVSRIRTEHFPLTLESARPSHTSQYLCASRTRGSEAFFGQGTRLTVV.

Comment on this clonotype: It differs at one base from a far larger clone, so likely a read error. V is TRBV2 and J is TRBJ1-6, with unresolved D. This CDR3 has 11 residues. Germline values: CDR1 SNHLY, CDR2 FYNNEI. The V end was cut by 5 bases, the J end by 9 bases, with 5 bases between. The CDR3 DNA follows: TGTGCCAGCAGTTTAGGTTCACCCCTCCACTTT. Amino acid sequence: CASSLGSPLHF.

Many counts were recorded for this clonotype. The V call is TRBV11-2, the J call TRBJ1-2; D is perhaps TRBD1 (6 bases). V lost 2 bases and J 10 bases, leaving 8 bases between the germline ends. The CDR3 extends over 11 amino acids. The germline V gene encodes CDR1 SGHAT and CDR2 FQNNGV. Here the CDR3 DNA reads TGTGCCAGCAGCTTAAGGGGGGACTACACCTTC. This translates into CASSLRGDYTF.

This clonotype came up a few times. The chain uses TRBV25-1 and TRBJ1-5; 7 positions match TRBD1. The junction had 13 bases not matched to a gene; V was cut back by 1 base and J by 1 base. CDR1 is MGHDK and CDR2 is SYGVNS in the germline V gene. The CDR3 spans 19 residues. The CDR3 loop reads CASSESAGTGTESNQPQHF. The CDR3 nucleotides read TGTGCCAGCAGTGAATCCGCCGGCACCGGGACAGAGAGCAATCAGCCCCAGCATTTT.

This clonotype was counted between two and nine times. Just one base apart from a much larger clone, this may be a read error. This rearrangement joins TRBV7-2 to TRBJ1-6, with a possible D match to TRBD1 (5 bases). The CDR3 is 14 amino acids. Germline V gene data show CDR1 as SGHTA and CDR2 as FQGNSA. V shed 2 bases and J shed 7 bases, with 9 bases lying between them. The CDR3 sequence is CTSSLQGSNSPLHF. Here the CDR3 DNA reads TGTACCAGCAGCTTACAGGGAAGCAATTCACCCCTCCACTTT.

This clonotype was counted only a few times. The CDR3 here is CASSSGQGPLHF. Written as DNA, the CDR3 is TGTGCCAGCAGCTCCGGACAGGGACCCCTCCACTTT. The chain uses TRBV7-9 and TRBJ1-6, with 8 bases lining up with TRBD1. The length of the CDR3 is 12 residues. CDR1 and CDR2 (germline): SEHNR, FQNEAQ (reference sequence). V was clipped by 4 bases and J by 12 bases; unmatched bases: 2.

V and J are TRBV3-1 and TRBJ1-1, with D perhaps matching TRBD1 (6 bases). The CDR3 contains 15 residues. Trimming removed 3 bases at V and 0 bases at J, with 11 bases between. Per germline, CDR1 LGHDT and CDR2 YNNKEL (reference sequence). This chain's CDR3 is CASSQEGGLNTEAFF. CDR3 DNA sequence: TGTGCCAGCAGCCAGGAGGGGGGCTTGAACACTGAAGCTTTCTTT.

This clonotype has more than one count but fewer than ten. The chain joins TRBV20-1 to TRBJ1-4, with D possibly being TRBD1 (6 bases). V lost 3 bases to trimming and J lost 6 bases, with 14 bases between them. Germline V gene data show CDR1 as DFQATT and CDR2 as SNEGSKA (reference sequence). The CDR3 runs 14 residues. CDR3 amino acids: CSASPGHRDEKLFF. The CDR3 DNA sequence: TGCAGTGCTAGCCCGGGACACCGGGATGAAAAACTGTTTTTT.

In its sample, this clonotype was seen many times. The chain recombines TRBV5-1 with TRBJ2-4, with D possibly matching TRBD1 (6 bases). The CDR3 length is 13 residues. Germline CDR1 and CDR2: SGHRS and YFSETQ. The V gene lost 4 bases and the J gene lost 6 bases, with 11 bases spanning the gap. The CDR3 protein is CASSTGQRNIQYF. CDR3 nucleotides: TGCGCCAGCAGCACCGGACAGAGAAACATTCAGTACTTC.

Many counts were recorded for this clonotype. The chain is built from TRBV10-3 and TRBJ1-2; 7 bases align to TRBD1. The length of the CDR3 is 13 residues. The J segment lost 6 bases and the V segment lost 3 bases, leaving 4 bases of the junction unmatched. Germline assignment: CDR1 ENHRY and CDR2 SYGVKD. The CDR3 region has the DNA TGTGCCATCAGTGACGACAGGGTCCATGGCTACACCTTC. Protein sequence: CAISDDRVHGYTF.

As concerns this clonotype: The CDR3 carries no conserved terminal phenylalanine or tryptophan, so it likely arises from a read error. This chain uses TRBV5-6 with TRBJ2-7; perhaps TRBD1 as D (6 bases). The J call could be wrong; TRBJ2-1 is a better fit for the DNA end. Germline assignment: CDR1 SGHDT and CDR2 YYEEEE. There are 14 residues in the CDR3. The CDR3 DNA sequence: TGTGCCAGCAGCTTGGGGACAGCCACCTACGAGCAGTTCCTC. As protein: CASSLGTATYEQFL.

As concerns this clonotype: One end of the junction fails to match germline, which may point to a read error. The chain couples TRBV19 to TRBJ1-5; possibly TRBD1 for D (5 bases). The CDR3 covers 15 residues. CDR1 and CDR2 (germline): LNHDA, SQIVND (reference sequence). The chain's CDR3 is CASSIGQGLNQPQHF. CDR3 bases: TGTGCCAGTAGTATAGGGCAGGGCCTCAATCAGCCTCAGCATTTT.